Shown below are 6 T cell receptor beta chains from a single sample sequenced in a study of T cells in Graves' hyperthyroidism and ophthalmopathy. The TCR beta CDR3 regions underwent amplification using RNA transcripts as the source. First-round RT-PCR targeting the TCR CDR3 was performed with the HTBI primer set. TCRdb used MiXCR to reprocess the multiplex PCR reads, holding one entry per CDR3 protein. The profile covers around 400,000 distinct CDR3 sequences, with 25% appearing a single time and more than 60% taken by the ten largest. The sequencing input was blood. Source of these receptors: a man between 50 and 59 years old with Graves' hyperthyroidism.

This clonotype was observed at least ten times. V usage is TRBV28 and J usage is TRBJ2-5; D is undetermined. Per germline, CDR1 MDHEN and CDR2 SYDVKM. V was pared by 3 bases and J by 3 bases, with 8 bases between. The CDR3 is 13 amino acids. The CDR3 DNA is TGTGCCAGCAGTTTCAACCCCAAAGAGACCCAGTACTTC. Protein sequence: CASSFNPKETQYF.

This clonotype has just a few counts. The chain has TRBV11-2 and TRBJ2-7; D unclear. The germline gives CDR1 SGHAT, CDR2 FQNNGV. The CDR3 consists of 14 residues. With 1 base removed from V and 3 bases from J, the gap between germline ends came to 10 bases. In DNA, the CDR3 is TGTGCCAGCAGCTTAGTAGGCGGCTACTACGAGCAGTACTTC. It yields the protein CASSLVGGYYEQYF.

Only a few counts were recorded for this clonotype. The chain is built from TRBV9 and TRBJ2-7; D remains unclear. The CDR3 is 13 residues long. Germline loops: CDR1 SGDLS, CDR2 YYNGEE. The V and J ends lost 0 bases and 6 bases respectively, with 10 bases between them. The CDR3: CASSVAANGEQYF. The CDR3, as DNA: TGTGCCAGCAGCGTAGCAGCGAACGGCGAGCAGTACTTC.

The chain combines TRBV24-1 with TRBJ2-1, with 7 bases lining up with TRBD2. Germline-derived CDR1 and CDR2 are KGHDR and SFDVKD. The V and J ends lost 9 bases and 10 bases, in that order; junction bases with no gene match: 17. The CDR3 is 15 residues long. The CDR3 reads CATGPGLAETAEQFF. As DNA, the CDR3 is TGTGCCACCGGGCCGGGCCTAGCGGAGACGGCGGAGCAGTTCTTC.

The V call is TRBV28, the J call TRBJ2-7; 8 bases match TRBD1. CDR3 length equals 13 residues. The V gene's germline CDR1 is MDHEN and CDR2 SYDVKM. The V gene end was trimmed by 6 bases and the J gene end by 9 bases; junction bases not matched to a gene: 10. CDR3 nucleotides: TGTGCCAGCAGCGAGGACAGGGCCCTAGGGCAGTACTTC. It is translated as CASSEDRALGQYF.

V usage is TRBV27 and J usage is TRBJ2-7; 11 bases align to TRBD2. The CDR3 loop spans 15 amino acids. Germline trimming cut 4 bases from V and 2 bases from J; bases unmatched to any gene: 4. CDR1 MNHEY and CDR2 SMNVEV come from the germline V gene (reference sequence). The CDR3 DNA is TGTGCCAGCAGTTACGTAGCGGGAGGGCCCTACGAGCAGTACTTC. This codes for CASSYVAGGPYEQYF.